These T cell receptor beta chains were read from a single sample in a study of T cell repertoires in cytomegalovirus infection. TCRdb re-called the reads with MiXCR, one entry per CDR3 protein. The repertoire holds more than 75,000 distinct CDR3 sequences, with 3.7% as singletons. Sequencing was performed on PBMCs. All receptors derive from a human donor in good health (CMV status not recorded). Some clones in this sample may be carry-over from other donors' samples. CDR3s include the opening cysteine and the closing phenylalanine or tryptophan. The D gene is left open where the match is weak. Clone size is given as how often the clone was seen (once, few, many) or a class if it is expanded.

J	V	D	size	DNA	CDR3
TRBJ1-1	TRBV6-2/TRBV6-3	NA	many	TGTGCCAGCAGTTACTCGTACGCTGAAGCTTTCTTT	CASSYSYAEAFF
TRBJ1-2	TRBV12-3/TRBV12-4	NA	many	TGTGCCAGCAGTTCGCGACAGGAGGATGGCTACACCTTC	CASSSRQEDGYTF
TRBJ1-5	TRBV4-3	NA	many	TGCGCCAGCAGCCAAGAGAGTGATAGCAATCAGCCCCAGCATTTT	CASSQESDSNQPQHF
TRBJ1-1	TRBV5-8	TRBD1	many	TGTGCCAGCAGCTTGGACAGGGGGCGAGGTGAAGCTTTCTTT	CASSLDRGRGEAFF
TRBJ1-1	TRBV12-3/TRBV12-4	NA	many	TGTGCCAGCAGACCCATCACCGATGAAGCTTTCTTT	CASRPITDEAFF
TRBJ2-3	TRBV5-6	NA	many	TGTGCCAGCAGCATATCGGGCAGAGATACGCAGTATTTT	CASSISGRDTQYF
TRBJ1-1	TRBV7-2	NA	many	TGTGCCAGCAGCTTAGATTTTAGGGCTGAAGCTTTCTTT	CASSLDFRAEAFF
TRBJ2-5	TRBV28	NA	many	TGTGCCAGCAGTTTTGGCGGAGGGGAGTTAGAGACCCAGTACTTC	CASSFGGGELETQYF
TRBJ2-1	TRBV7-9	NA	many	TGTGCCAGCAGCGTGACTAGGAATGAGCAGTTCTTC	CASSVTRNEQFF
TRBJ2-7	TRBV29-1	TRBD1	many	TGCAGCGTCCGGGACAGGGGCGAGCAGTACTTC	CSVRDRGEQYF
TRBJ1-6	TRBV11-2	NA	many	TGTGCCAGCAGCTTACGCCCTGGTAATTCACCCCTCCACTTT	CASSLRPGNSPLHF
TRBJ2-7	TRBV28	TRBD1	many	TGTGCCAGCAGCATGACCGGGACAGGGTACGAGCAGTACTTC	CASSMTGTGYEQYF
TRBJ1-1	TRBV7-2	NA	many	TGTGCCAGCAGCTTAGGAGGATTCACTGAAGCTTTCTTT	CASSLGGFTEAFF